The T cell receptor (beta chain) described here comes from a study of spatial heterogeneity in lung cancer. Described time point: sample taken at primary tumor resection. Material for sequencing was whole RNA from tumor, nontumor lung or frozen PBMC, left unsorted. The CDR3 totals 17 residues. The junction had 8 bases not matched to a gene; V was cut back by 2 bases and J by 5 bases. CDR1 is ENHRY and CDR2 is SYGVKD in the germline V gene. TCRdb re-called the 5' RACE reads through MiXCR, storing one row per CDR3 protein. The sample lists 45,000 to 55,000 distinct CDR3 sequences, less than 5.5% occurring once.

The sequence was obtained from a male donor with early-stage non-small cell lung cancer. The genes are TRBV10-3 and TRBJ2-7; 14 bases are a match to TRBD2. Sequenced material: PBMCs, taken at surgery. This CDR3 reads CAISEPTGTSGSDEQYF. Here the CDR3 DNA reads TGTGCCATCAGTGAGCCGACGGGGACTAGCGGGAGCGACGAGCAGTACTTC.